Shown below are 19 T cell receptor beta chains from a single sample sequenced in a study of CD8 T cells in ankylosing spondylitis. TCRdb reprocessed the 5' RACE reads with MiXCR, giving one entry per CDR3 protein. The table includes 300,000 to 400,000 distinct CDR3 sequences, more than 9% detected once. Sequenced sample: blood, either unsorted or a sorted T cell fraction (not recorded which). The receptors here all came from a female donor with ankylosing spondylitis or in good health (not recorded which).

This chain joins TRBV5-5 and TRBJ2-6; 10 nucleotides line up with TRBD1. V lost 4 bases to trimming and J lost 0 bases; unmatched junction nucleotides: 4. The CDR3 is made up of 17 amino acids. Germline lookup yields CDR1 SGHKS and CDR2 YYEKEE (reference sequence). This CDR3 is CASSIRDRGSGANVLTF. The CDR3 DNA is TGTGCCAGCAGCATCCGGGACAGGGGCTCTGGGGCCAACGTCCTGACTTTC.

The rearrangement uses TRBV20-1 and TRBJ2-7, with no clear D. CDR3 size: 14 residues. V was cut by 0 bases and J by 3 bases, with 12 bases left in between. Germline V gene sequence: CDR1 DFQATT, CDR2 SNEGSKA (reference sequence). CDR3 residues: CSARDPGPGYEQYF. CDR3 coding DNA: TGCAGTGCTAGAGATCCCGGCCCGGGCTACGAGCAGTACTTC.

V usage is TRBV12-3 or TRBV12-4 and J usage is TRBJ2-7; 13 bases line up with TRBD2. The CDR3 sequence is 16 residues long. The V segment lost 6 bases and the J segment 5 bases; nucleotides outside the gene matches: 10. Here the CDR3 DNA reads TGTGCCAGCAGCCGCTCCGGACTAGCGGGGGTTAACGAGCAGTACTTC. Amino acids: CASSRSGLAGVNEQYF.

There are many counts of this clonotype. The CDR3 DNA is TGCGCCAGCAGCTTGGACGGGAAGAGGAATGAGCAGTTCTTC. Residues: CASSLDGKRNEQFF. The chain couples TRBV5-1 to TRBJ2-1; D perhaps matches TRBD2 (5 bases). V was shortened by 0 bases and J by 7 bases, with 11 bases between the two germline ends. CDR3 length: 14 residues. CDR1 is SGHRS and CDR2 is YFSETQ in the germline V gene.

This clonotype has ten or more counts. The chain couples TRBV5-1 to TRBJ2-1, with 11 bases matching TRBD2. This CDR3 comprises 19 residues. The V segment lost 1 base and the J segment 2 bases; nucleotides outside the gene matches: 11. Germline CDR1 and CDR2: SGHRS and YFSETQ. The CDR3 here is CASSLTTSGGVSPYNEQFF. Here the CDR3 DNA reads TGCGCCAGCAGCTTGACAACTAGCGGGGGCGTATCCCCCTACAATGAGCAGTTCTTC.

The rearrangement joins TRBV2 to TRBJ1-5; D ambiguous. Germline V lookup: CDR1 SNHLY, CDR2 FYNNEI. This CDR3 contains 14 residues. V was cut by 6 bases and J by 3 bases, with 12 bases left in between. The CDR3 region has the DNA TGTGCCAGCAGGATAGACGGCTACAATCAGCCCCAGCATTTT. It codes for CASRIDGYNQPQHF. The full variable domain, in which reference TRBV2 and TRBJ1-5 provide the parts outside the CDR3, is EPEVTQTPSHQVTQMGQEVILRCVPISNHLYFYWYRQILGQKVEFLVSFYNNEISEKSEIFDDQFSVERPDGSNFTLKIRSTKLEDSAMYFCASRIDGYNQPQHFGDGTRLSIL.

The sample holds many counts of this clonotype. This chain links TRBV12-3 or TRBV12-4 with TRBJ1-6, with a possible D match to TRBD1 (6 bases). Trimming left V 8 bases short and J 6 bases short, with 17 bases between. The length of the CDR3 is 15 residues. In DNA, the CDR3 is TGTGCCAGCCGACAAGAGGGACACCGTAATTCACCCCTCCACTTT. It codes for CASRQEGHRNSPLHF.

This clonotype showed up many times. The chain employs TRBV20-1 and TRBJ1-4, with 10 bases that match TRBD1. The CDR3 is made up of 13 amino acids. The germline CDR1 and CDR2 sequences are DFQATT and SNEGSKA (reference sequence). V trimming: 4 bases; J trimming: 8 bases; junction bases outside the gene matches: 4. CDR3 in DNA: TGCAGTGCTACCGGGACAGGGGACGAAAAACTGTTTTTT. Protein sequence: CSATGTGDEKLFF.

This clonotype was detected a few times. The chain combines TRBV11-3 with TRBJ2-5, with 9 bases that match TRBD2. Trimming cost V 1 base and J 3 bases; bases outside gene matches: 24. Germline loops: CDR1 SGHNT, CDR2 YENEEA. CDR3 length equals 22 residues. CDR3 in DNA: TGTGCCAGCAGCTTAGTTTCTTTAGGGTTTGGGGTAGCGGGAGCTAGTAAAGAGACCCAGTACTTC. This encodes CASSLVSLGFGVAGASKETQYF.

The gene calls are TRBV5-5 and TRBJ1-6; D uncertain. V lost 1 base and J 9 bases, leaving 23 bases between the germline ends. The CDR3 contains 18 residues. Germline V CDR1 and CDR2: SGHKS, YYEKEE (reference sequence). CDR3 coding DNA: TGTGCCAGCAGCTTGTATCCGGATCGGGGTAATTTTCGTTCACCCCTCCACTTT. Encoded protein: CASSLYPDRGNFRSPLHF.

This clonotype was counted ten times or more. CDR3 amino acids: CASSLAGGSNTGELFF. The CDR3 DNA follows: TGCGCCAGCAGCTTGGCGGGGGGCTCGAACACCGGGGAGCTGTTTTTT. The chain joins TRBV5-1 to TRBJ2-2; TRBD2 is a possible D gene (7 bases). Germline V CDR1 and CDR2: SGHRS, YFSETQ. Trimming removed 0 bases at V and 0 bases at J, with 9 bases between. The CDR3 totals 16 residues.

About this clonotype: Since a much larger clone is just one base distant, this may be a read error. The chain links TRBV20-1 to TRBJ2-7, with unresolved D. The CDR3 loop spans 14 amino acids. CDR1 is DFQATT, CDR2 SNEGSKA, per germline (reference sequence). V was shortened by 3 bases and J by 4 bases, with 16 bases between the two germline ends. The chain's CDR3 is CSASGSEVTYEQYF. For the CDR3, the DNA is TGCAGTGCTAGTGGGTCCGAGGTTACTTACGAGCAGTACTTC.

The sample holds a few counts of this clonotype. The chain couples TRBV20-1 to TRBJ2-7, with D possibly matching TRBD1 (7 bases). The ends were cut back, 3 bases at V and 2 bases at J, with 14 bases in the middle. The CDR3 has 14 amino acids. Looked up from germline, CDR1 is DFQATT and CDR2 is SNEGSKA (reference sequence). The CDR3 DNA reads as TGCAGTGCTAGGCAGGGGGGAGCCCCCTACGAGCAGTACTTC. It codes for CSARQGGAPYEQYF.

This clonotype was seen many times. CDR3 loop: CASSQGFTDTQYF. The CDR3 nucleotides read TGTGCCAGCAGTCAGGGATTCACAGATACGCAGTATTTT. This rearrangement joins TRBV12-3 or TRBV12-4 to TRBJ2-3; a weak D match, TRBD1 (5 bases). The length of the CDR3 is 13 residues. Trimming removed 5 bases at V and 2 bases at J, with 8 bases between.

This clonotype was counted ten times or more. The chain carries TRBV28 and TRBJ2-7, with D tentatively TRBD1 or TRBD2 (5 bases each). Germline V lookup: CDR1 MDHEN, CDR2 SYDVKM. V was cut by 1 base and J by 6 bases, with 7 bases left in between. CDR3 length: 12 residues. In DNA, the CDR3 is TGTGCCAGCAGTTTATTAGGGACCGAGCAGTACTTC. Residues: CASSLLGTEQYF.

This clonotype has just a few counts. V gene TRBV7-2 combines with J gene TRBJ1-3; no clear D gene. The CDR3 consists of 16 residues. Trimming took 3 bases from V and 0 from J, leaving 12 bases between them. Germline lookup yields CDR1 SGHTA and CDR2 FQGNSA. The CDR3 is CASSLGFLLSGNTIYF. CDR3 coding DNA: TGTGCCAGCAGCTTGGGCTTCCTGCTCTCTGGAAACACCATATATTTT.

This clonotype was seen many times. CDR3: CSASSAYEQYF. CDR3 in DNA: TGCAGTGCTTCCTCGGCTTATGAGCAGTACTTC. The V gene is TRBV20-1, the J gene TRBJ2-7; D is undetermined. V shed 5 bases and J shed 7 bases, with 12 bases lying between them. The CDR3 consists of 11 residues. Germline assignment: CDR1 DFQATT and CDR2 SNEGSKA (reference sequence).

In this sample, this clonotype turned up many times. The genes are TRBV5-1 and TRBJ2-3, with 7 bases matching TRBD2. Germline-derived CDR1 and CDR2 are SGHRS and YFSETQ. With 0 bases clipped from V and 6 bases from J, the junction kept 10 bases outside the gene matches. This CDR3 region has 16 residues. The CDR3 loop is CASSLGWGLPVDTQYF. For the CDR3, the DNA is TGCGCCAGCAGCTTGGGTTGGGGACTACCTGTGGATACGCAGTATTTT.

This clonotype was found a few times. The chain has TRBV11-2 and TRBJ2-1; TRBD2 matches at 10 bases. V dropped 4 bases and J dropped 6; count of bases not matched to a gene: 6. Germline CDR1 reads SGHAT; CDR2 reads FQNNGV. This CDR3 has 15 residues. The CDR3 DNA reads as TGTGCCAGCAGCTCACTAGCGGGGAGGAGCAATGAGCAGTTCTTC. It is translated as CASSSLAGRSNEQFF.